This entry lists 30 T cell receptor beta chains sequenced from one sample in a study of pediatric ulcerative colitis (dated by TCRdb to between 2018 and 2021). Library creation used the immunoSEQ multiplex PCR assay. Entries here come from immuneACCESS through TCRdb and include only in-frame sequences with V and J called. Some clones fail to appear in such tables; in the studies checked, an unresolved V gene covers under half of the shortfall, and the cause of the remainder is unknown. The sample table holds about 37,000 clones, of which 65% to 85% were seen once. The top ten clones comprise around 7.8% of the sample. During colonoscopy, one to two pinch biopsies were obtained from the rectum for research. The sample consisted of gut tissue. These receptors were obtained from a boy aged 5-17 years with severe ulcerative colitis.

The rearrangement links TRBV21-1 to TRBJ2-3; no check of the table's D call, TRBD2, against the DNA was made. TRBV21-1 is classified as a pseudogene. The CDR3 sequence is 13 residues long. The CDR3 here is CASSKLSSYTQYF. As DNA, the CDR3 is TGTGCCAGCAGCAAACTATCATCTTATACGCAGTATTTT.

This chain links TRBV27 with TRBJ1-5, with 11 bases identical to TRBD1. This CDR3 is built from 15 residues. CDR1 and CDR2 from the germline V gene are MNHEY and SMNVEV (reference sequence). V lost 0 bases to trimming and J lost 9 bases; unmatched junction nucleotides: 4. CDR3 in DNA: TGTGCCAGCAGTTTATCGGGGACAGGGGGGGCGCCCCAGCATTTT. Translated: CASSLSGTGGAPQHF.

This chain links TRBV4-1 with TRBJ1-3; D is ambiguous. Germline V gene sequence: CDR1 MGHRA, CDR2 YSYEKL. The CDR3 runs to 15 residues. V shed 0 bases and J shed 2 bases, with 8 bases lying between them. CDR3 amino acids: CASSQDGGPGNTIYF. The CDR3 region has the DNA TGCGCCAGCAGCCAAGATGGAGGGCCTGGAAACACCATATATTTT.

The chain is built from TRBV19 and TRBJ2-1; D unresolved. Trimming shortened V by 6 bases and J by 2 bases, and 11 bases separated the two germline ends. This CDR3 region has 14 residues. Germline CDR1 reads LNHDA; CDR2 reads SQIVND (reference sequence). CDR3 nucleotide sequence: TGTGCCAGTAGGAGTGCCGTTCCCTACAATGAGCAGTTCTTC. This sequence encodes CASRSAVPYNEQFF.

The V call is TRBV5-1, the J call TRBJ1-1; D is unclear. V lost 5 bases to trimming and J lost 1 base, with 9 bases between them. The CDR3 runs 13 residues. Germline lookup yields CDR1 SGHRS and CDR2 YFSETQ. DNA of the CDR3: TGCGCCAGCAGAGGCCAGGCGAACACTGAAGCTTTCTTT. Translating gives CASRGQANTEAFF.

The rearrangement uses TRBV4-2 and TRBJ1-2; 7 bases map to TRBD1. The CDR3 consists of 16 residues. J was trimmed by 4 bases and V by 5 bases; bases with no gene match: 13. Germline CDR1 and CDR2: LGHNA and YNFKEQ. This CDR3 reads CASSGGTGVITYGYTF. In nucleotides, the CDR3 is TGTGCCAGCAGCGGGGGAACAGGGGTGATTACCTATGGCTACACCTTC.

This clone ranks as medium-sized. This chain links TRBV10-3 with TRBJ2-1; perhaps TRBD2 as D (6 bases). Per germline, CDR1 ENHRY and CDR2 SYGVKD. The V and J ends lost 3 bases and 6 bases respectively, with 18 bases between them. The CDR3 extends over 16 amino acids. The CDR3 nucleotides read TGTGCCATCAGTGACCCTGAGTGGGGGGATTTCAATGAGCAGTTCTTC. Amino acids: CAISDPEWGDFNEQFF.

The chain uses TRBV4-1 and TRBJ2-7, with 7 bases aligning to TRBD1. Germline-derived CDR1 and CDR2 are MGHRA and YSYEKL. This CDR3 is 14 amino acids long. The junction had 2 bases not matched to a gene; V was cut back by 2 bases and J by 1 base. Written as DNA, the CDR3 is TGCGCCAGCAGCCAATTGGGACAGTCCTACGAGCAGTACTTC. The encoded protein is CASSQLGQSYEQYF.

The chain uses TRBV19 and TRBJ1-2, with 8 bases matching TRBD1. In germline, CDR1 is LNHDA, CDR2 SQIVND (reference sequence). The V and J ends lost 7 bases and 0 bases, in that order; junction bases with no gene match: 7. The CDR3 loop spans 15 amino acids. The CDR3 protein is CASNRETGANYGYTF. The CDR3 DNA follows: TGTGCCAGTAATAGGGAGACAGGGGCTAACTATGGCTACACCTTC.

The chain has TRBV29-1 and TRBJ2-1, with D possibly TRBD2 on 7 matching bases. Trimming removed 7 bases at V and 10 bases at J, with 20 bases between. The CDR3 length is 13 residues. Germline V CDR1 and CDR2: SQVTM, ANQGSEA. The CDR3: CSGVVGGLPEQFF. The CDR3 DNA reads TGCAGCGGGGTAGTGGGGGGGCTCCCCGAGCAGTTCTTC.

This chain links TRBV28 with TRBJ1-1; a possible D gene is TRBD1 (5 bases). The CDR3 is 15 residues long. Germline V gene sequence: CDR1 MDHEN, CDR2 SYDVKM. Trimming took off 2 bases at V and 2 bases at J, with 12 bases between the two ends. As DNA, the CDR3 is TGTGCCAGCAGTTTAGCCCTCGGGGGAAACACTGAAGCTTTCTTT. Translating it yields CASSLALGGNTEAFF.

The chain has TRBV7-2 and TRBJ1-5; no reliable D call. The CDR3 totals 15 residues. V was cut by 5 bases and J by 2 bases, with 13 bases left in between. CDR1 is SGHTA and CDR2 is FQGNSA in the germline V gene. The CDR3 nucleotides read TGTGCCAGCAGCCCCTGGGGTAGCGGCAATCAGCCCCAGCATTTT. It specifies CASSPWGSGNQPQHF. Variable domain in full (rest from reference TRBV7-2 and TRBJ1-5): GAGVSQSPSNKVTEKGKDVELRCDPISGHTALYWYRQSLGQGLEFLIYFQGNSAPDKSGLPSDRFSAERTGGSVSTLTIQRTQQEDSAVYLCASSPWGSGNQPQHFGDGTRLSIL.

A note on this clone: Different DNA sequences within this sample yield the same CDR3. The gene calls are TRBV18 and TRBJ2-3, with unresolved D. The germline V gene encodes CDR1 KGHSH and CDR2 LQKENI. Deletions cut 2 bases from V and 5 bases from J, with 8 bases between. This CDR3 comprises 13 residues. The CDR3 nucleotides read TGTGCCAGCTCACCATCTAAAGGAGATACGCAGTATTTT. Translating gives CASSPSKGDTQYF.

A single count supports this clone. The gene calls are TRBV18 and TRBJ1-1; D is uncertain. Trimming cost V 6 bases and J 0 bases, with 8 bases left between them. The germline V gene encodes CDR1 KGHSH and CDR2 LQKENI. This CDR3 is built from 13 residues. The CDR3 region has the DNA TGTGCCAGCTCGCCTCAAATGAACACTGAAGCTTTCTTT. Translated, it gives CASSPQMNTEAFF.

The rearrangement links TRBV28 to TRBJ2-1; D gene ambiguous. The V gene's germline CDR1 is MDHEN and CDR2 SYDVKM. Trimming pared 3 bases from V and 4 bases from J, leaving 13 bases between. The CDR3 length is 15 residues. DNA for the CDR3: TGTGCCAGCAGTTTTAGAGGCAGAACTTACAATGAGCAGTTCTTC. Its translation is CASSFRGRTYNEQFF.

The genes are TRBV7-2 and TRBJ2-3; D is unresolved. V was shortened by 2 bases and J by 4 bases, with 13 bases between the two germline ends. CDR1 and CDR2 from the germline V gene are SGHTA and FQGNSA. The CDR3 contains 15 residues. CDR3 region: CASSLIGRTPDTQYF. Written as DNA, the CDR3 is TGTGCCAGCAGCTTAATCGGTCGGACCCCAGATACGCAGTATTTT.

The chain employs TRBV15 and TRBJ1-5; no clear D gene. V was trimmed by 0 bases and J by 8 bases, leaving 14 bases between them. The CDR3 sequence is 15 residues long. Germline V lookup: CDR1 LNHNV, CDR2 YYDKDF (reference sequence). This CDR3 is CATSRDKRGMEPQHF. The CDR3 region has the DNA TGTGCCACCAGCAGAGATAAGCGGGGAATGGAGCCCCAGCATTTT.

The genes are TRBV29-1 and TRBJ1-1; D is possibly TRBD1 (5 bases). This CDR3 has 12 amino acids. CDR1 SQVTM and CDR2 ANQGSEA come from the germline V gene. V lost 4 bases to trimming and J lost 1 base, with 7 bases between them. The CDR3 sequence: CSVGGTNTEAFF. The DNA for the CDR3 is TGCAGCGTTGGGGGCACGAACACTGAAGCTTTCTTT.

This clone came up once. The chain uses TRBV9 and TRBJ2-4; the D gene is possibly TRBD2 (7 bases). Germline values: CDR1 SGDLS, CDR2 YYNGEE. Trimming removed 3 bases from V and 7 bases from J, with 20 bases in between. The CDR3 covers 16 residues. As DNA, the CDR3 is TGTGCCAGCAGCGGTAGTGGGGGGGCCAGTGGGAACATTCAGTACTTC. Translated: CASSGSGGASGNIQYF.

The rearrangement uses TRBV27 and TRBJ1-2; 7 bases agree with TRBD1. There are 16 residues in the CDR3. V was clipped by 5 bases and J by 4 bases; unmatched bases: 13. Germline V lookup: CDR1 MNHEY, CDR2 SMNVEV (reference sequence). The CDR3 nucleotides read TGTGCCAGCAGTCCATCGACAGGGAACCGGATCTATGGCTACACCTTC. Translation: CASSPSTGNRIYGYTF.

In this sample, this clone turned up once. The rearrangement uses TRBV29-1 and TRBJ2-2, with D perhaps matching TRBD2 (6 bases). Trimming removed 3 bases at V and 0 bases at J, with 11 bases between. Looked up from germline, CDR1 is SQVTM and CDR2 is ANQGSEA. The CDR3 spans 15 residues. The CDR3 nucleotides are TGCAGCGTTGATAGGGAGGATTCGAACACCGGGGAGCTGTTTTTT. Translating gives CSVDREDSNTGELFF.

V is TRBV7-3 and J is TRBJ2-4; D could derive from TRBD1 or TRBD2 (5 bases each). CDR3 size: 17 residues. Trimming pared 3 bases from V and 6 bases from J, leaving 21 bases between. In germline, CDR1 is SGHTA, CDR2 FQGTGA. CDR3 sequence: CASSLGLGIGTGNIQYF. CDR3 nucleotide sequence: TGTGCCAGCAGCTTGGGCCTTGGTATAGGGACGGGAAACATTCAGTACTTC.

The chain employs TRBV7-9 and TRBJ1-2, with D hard to call. The ends were cut back, 5 bases at V and 1 base at J, with 14 bases in the middle. CDR1 SEHNR and CDR2 FQNEAQ come from the germline V gene (reference sequence). The CDR3 contains 15 residues. CDR3 DNA sequence: TGTGCCAGCAGCACTCCAGAGGGAGTTAACTATGGCTACACCTTC. Encoded protein: CASSTPEGVNYGYTF.

The chain recombines TRBV12-5 with TRBJ1-1; TRBD1 might be the D (6 bases). This CDR3 spans 15 amino acids. The ends were cut back, 5 bases at V and 6 bases at J, with 19 bases in the middle. Germline assignment: CDR1 LGHNT and CDR2 FRNRAP. This CDR3 reads CASGPSTGNSAEAFF. CDR3 coding DNA: TGTGCTAGTGGTCCCTCAACAGGGAACTCCGCTGAAGCTTTCTTT.

The J gene is TRBJ1-1, the V gene TRBV10-3; D might be TRBD1 (5 bases). The CDR3 spans 12 residues. V lost 6 bases to trimming and J lost 1 base, with 6 bases between them. Germline V gives CDR1 ENHRY, CDR2 SYGVKD. The CDR3 DNA is TGTGCCATCAGCCAGGGGAACACTGAAGCTTTCTTT. As protein: CAISQGNTEAFF.

This clone has more than one count but fewer than ten. J is TRBJ2-2 and V is TRBV10-1; D not resolved. Looked up from germline, CDR1 is WNHNN and CDR2 is SYGVQD (reference sequence). V lost 8 bases, J lost 8 bases, and 6 bases lay in between. This CDR3 spans 10 amino acids. The CDR3, as DNA: TGCGCCAGCGGCCAGGGGGAGCTGTTTTTT. The encoded protein is CASGQGELFF.

This clone has just a few counts. This CDR3 is missing its conserved last phenylalanine or tryptophan, likely due to a read error. V usage is TRBV5-6 and J usage is TRBJ1-6; 7 bases map to TRBD1. This CDR3 has 15 residues. The germline gives CDR1 SGHDT, CDR2 YYEEEE. V trimming: 1 base; J trimming: 11 bases; junction bases outside the gene matches: 9. The CDR3 DNA reads TGTGCCAGCAGCTTGACAGGGGCGCCCTTGGCACCCCTCCACCTT. The encoded protein is CASSLTGAPLAPLHL.

V and J are TRBV2 and TRBJ2-7; no reliable D call. The germline gives CDR1 SNHLY, CDR2 FYNNEI. Between the trimmed V and J ends, which lost 10 bases and 3 bases, there was a span of 13 bases. The CDR3 covers 12 residues. CDR3 nucleotides: TGTGCCACCAAACAAGGCAGCTACGAGCAGTACTTC. Translated, it gives CATKQGSYEQYF.

The chain joins TRBV6-1 to TRBJ1-2, with D unclear. V shed 0 bases and J shed 2 bases, with 7 bases lying between them. Looked up from germline, CDR1 is MNHNS and CDR2 is SASEGT. This CDR3 spans 14 amino acids. The chain's CDR3 is CASSEAGRNYGYTF. The CDR3 bases are TGTGCCAGCAGTGAAGCGGGCCGGAACTATGGCTACACCTTC.

The V call is TRBV9, the J call TRBJ2-7; D perhaps matches TRBD2 (5 bases). The CDR3 spans 14 residues. V was pared by 0 bases and J by 5 bases, with 12 bases between. CDR1 SGDLS and CDR2 YYNGEE come from the germline V gene. The CDR3 protein is CASSVEIGRDEQYF. DNA of the CDR3: TGTGCCAGCAGCGTAGAGATAGGGCGGGACGAGCAGTACTTC.